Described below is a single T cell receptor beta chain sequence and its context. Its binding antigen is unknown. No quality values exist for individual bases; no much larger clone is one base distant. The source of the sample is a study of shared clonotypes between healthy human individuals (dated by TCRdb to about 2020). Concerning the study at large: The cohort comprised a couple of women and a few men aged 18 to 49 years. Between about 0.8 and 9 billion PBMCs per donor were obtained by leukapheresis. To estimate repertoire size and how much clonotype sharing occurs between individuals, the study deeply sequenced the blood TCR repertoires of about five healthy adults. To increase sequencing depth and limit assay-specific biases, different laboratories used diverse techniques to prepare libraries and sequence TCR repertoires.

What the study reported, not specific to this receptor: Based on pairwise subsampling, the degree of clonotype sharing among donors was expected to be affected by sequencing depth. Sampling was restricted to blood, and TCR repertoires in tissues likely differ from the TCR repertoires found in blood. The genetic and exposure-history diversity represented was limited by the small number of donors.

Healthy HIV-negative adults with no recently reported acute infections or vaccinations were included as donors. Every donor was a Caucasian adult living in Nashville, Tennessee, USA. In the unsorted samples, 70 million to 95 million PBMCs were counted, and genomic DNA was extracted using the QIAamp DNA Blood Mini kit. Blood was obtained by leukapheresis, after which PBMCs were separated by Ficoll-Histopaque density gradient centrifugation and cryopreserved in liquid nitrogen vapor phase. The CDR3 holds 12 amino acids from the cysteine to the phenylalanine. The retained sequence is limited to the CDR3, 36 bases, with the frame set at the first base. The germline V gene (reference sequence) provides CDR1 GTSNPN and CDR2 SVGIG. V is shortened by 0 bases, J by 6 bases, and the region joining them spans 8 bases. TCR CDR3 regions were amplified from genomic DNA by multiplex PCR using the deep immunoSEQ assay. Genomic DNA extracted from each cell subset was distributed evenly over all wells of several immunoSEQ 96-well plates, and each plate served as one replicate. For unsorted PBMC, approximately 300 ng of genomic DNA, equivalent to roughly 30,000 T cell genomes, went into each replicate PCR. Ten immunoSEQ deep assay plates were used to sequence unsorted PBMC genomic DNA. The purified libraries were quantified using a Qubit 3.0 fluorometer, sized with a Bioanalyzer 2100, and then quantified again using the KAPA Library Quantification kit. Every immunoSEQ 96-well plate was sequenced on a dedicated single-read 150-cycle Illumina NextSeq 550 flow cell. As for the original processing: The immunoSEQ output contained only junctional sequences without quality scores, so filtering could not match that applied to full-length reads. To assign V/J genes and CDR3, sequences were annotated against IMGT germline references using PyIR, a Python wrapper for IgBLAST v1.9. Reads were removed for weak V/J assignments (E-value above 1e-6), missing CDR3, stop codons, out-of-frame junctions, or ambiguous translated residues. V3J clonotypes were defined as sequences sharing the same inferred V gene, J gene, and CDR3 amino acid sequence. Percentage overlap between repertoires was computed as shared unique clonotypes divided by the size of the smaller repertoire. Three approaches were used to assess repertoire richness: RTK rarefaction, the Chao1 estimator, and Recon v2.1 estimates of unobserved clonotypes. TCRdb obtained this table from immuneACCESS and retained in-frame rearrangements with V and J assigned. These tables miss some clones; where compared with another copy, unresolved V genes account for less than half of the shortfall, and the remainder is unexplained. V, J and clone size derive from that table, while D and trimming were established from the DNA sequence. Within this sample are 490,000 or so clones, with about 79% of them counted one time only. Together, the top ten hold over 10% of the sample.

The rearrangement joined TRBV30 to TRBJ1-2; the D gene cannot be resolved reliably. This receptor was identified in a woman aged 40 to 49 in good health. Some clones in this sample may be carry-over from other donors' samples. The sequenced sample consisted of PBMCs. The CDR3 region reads CAWSVAGNGYTF. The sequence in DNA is TGTGCCTGGAGTGTTGCGGGGAATGGCTACACCTTC.